What follows are 6 T cell receptor beta chains derived from one specimen sequenced in a study of T cell changes during pregnancy in multiple sclerosis. This table comes from immunoSEQ multiplex PCR, and its TCRdb copy is limited to in-frame clones, with some not included. The sample includes around 29,000 clones, approximately 81% seen only once; the top ten take around 7.9%. The sequenced sample was CD8+ T cells from peripheral blood mononuclear cells, obtained after pregnancy. These receptor sequences come from a female donor with multiple sclerosis, enrolled in a pregnancy study.

The chain has TRBV15 and TRBJ1-6; D is undetermined. V lost 6 bases and J 6 bases, leaving 15 bases between the germline ends. The CDR3 extends over 15 amino acids. Germline V gives CDR1 LNHNV, CDR2 YYDKDF (reference sequence). The CDR3: CATRRRVEGNSPLHF. CDR3 nucleotides: TGTGCCACCAGGAGACGAGTCGAGGGTAATTCACCCCTCCACTTT.

The chain joins TRBV7-3 to TRBJ2-7; 7 bases align to TRBD2. The ends lost 1 base at V and 6 bases at J; junction bases unmatched: 3. The CDR3 consists of 13 residues. Germline assignment: CDR1 SGHTA and CDR2 FQGTGA. CDR3 amino acids: CASSLIPGGEQYF. In DNA form, the CDR3 reads TGTGCCAGCAGCTTAATCCCGGGAGGCGAGCAGTACTTC.

This clone was seen just once. The genes are TRBV5-4 and TRBJ2-7; a possible D gene is TRBD2 (7 bases). The germline V gene encodes CDR1 SGHNT and CDR2 YYREEE (reference sequence). The CDR3 is 14 amino acids. V shed 2 bases and J shed 2 bases, with 11 bases lying between them. The CDR3 loop is CASSFKGGAYEQYF. The CDR3 DNA reads TGTGCCAGCAGCTTTAAAGGGGGGGCCTACGAGCAGTACTTC.

This chain links TRBV30 with TRBJ1-3; the match to TRBD1 covers 9 bases. The V gene's germline CDR1 is GTSNPN and CDR2 SVGIG (reference sequence). V dropped 1 base and J dropped 1; count of bases not matched to a gene: 17. CDR3 length: 20 amino acids. The CDR3 sequence: CAWSGLPGTGKWGSGNTIYF. DNA of the CDR3: TGTGCCTGGAGTGGACTCCCGGGGACAGGGAAGTGGGGTTCTGGAAACACCATATATTTT.

The J gene is TRBJ2-3, the V gene TRBV4-3; D possibly corresponds to TRBD2 (6 bases). V dropped 0 bases and J dropped 4 bases, with 14 bases sitting between them. This CDR3 region has 16 residues. Germline assignment: CDR1 LGHNA and CDR2 YSLEER. The CDR3 nucleotides are TGCGCCAGCAGCCAAGATAGCGGCCTAGTCTCAGATACGCAGTATTTT. It encodes CASSQDSGLVSDTQYF.

The chain is built from TRBV6-4 and TRBJ1-2; 8 bases map to TRBD1. This CDR3 has 17 residues. Per germline, CDR1 MRHNA and CDR2 SNTAGT. After removal of 0 bases from V and 4 bases from J, the junction contained 10 bases not matched to a gene. CDR3 region: CASSDSPDREFGYGYTF. In DNA form, the CDR3 reads TGTGCCAGCAGTGACTCCCCGGACAGGGAATTTGGCTATGGCTACACCTTC.